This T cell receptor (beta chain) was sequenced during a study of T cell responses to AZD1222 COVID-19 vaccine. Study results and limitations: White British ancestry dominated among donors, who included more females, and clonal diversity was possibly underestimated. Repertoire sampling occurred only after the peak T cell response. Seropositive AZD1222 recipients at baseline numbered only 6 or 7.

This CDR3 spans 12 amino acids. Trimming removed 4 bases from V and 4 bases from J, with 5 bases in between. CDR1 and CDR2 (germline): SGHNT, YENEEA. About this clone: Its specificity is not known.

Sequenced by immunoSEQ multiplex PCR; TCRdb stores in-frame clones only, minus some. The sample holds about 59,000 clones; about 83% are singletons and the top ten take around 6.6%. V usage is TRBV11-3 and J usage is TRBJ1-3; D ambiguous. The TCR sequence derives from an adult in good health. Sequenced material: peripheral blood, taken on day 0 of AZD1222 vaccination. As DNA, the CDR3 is TGTGCCAGCAGCTCCACAGGAAACACCATATATTTT. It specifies CASSSTGNTIYF.